These 27 T cell receptor beta chains came from one sample sequenced in a study of breast tumors, draining lymph nodes, adjacent tissues. Axillary draining lymph nodes of breast cancer patients supplied the node samples. MiXCR, applied by TCRdb to the multiplex PCR reads, yields one record per CDR3 protein. This table holds fewer than 150,000 distinct CDR3 sequences, 21% found once. Sequenced: axillary lymph node tissue. Receptors originate from a female donor with breast cancer. Some clones in this sample may be carry-over from other donors' samples.

Concerning this clonotype: A much larger clone sits a single nucleotide away, making a read error possible. The chain has TRBV30 and TRBJ2-3; 7 bases agree with TRBD2. The CDR3 covers 16 residues. Per germline, CDR1 GTSNPN and CDR2 SVGIG (reference sequence). The CDR3 nucleotides read TGTGCCTGGAGTAACTGGCGGGAGACCAGCACAGATACGCGGTATTTT. Translation: CAWSNWRETSTDTRYF.

In this sample, this clonotype turned up many times. The genes are TRBV6-5 and TRBJ2-1; the D gene is possibly TRBD2 (6 bases). Trimming left V 0 bases short and J 6 bases short, with 12 bases between. This CDR3 contains 15 residues. Germline values: CDR1 MNHEY, CDR2 SVGAGI. CDR3: CASSYSEGSVNEQFF. CDR3 DNA sequence: TGTGCCAGCAGTTACTCGGAGGGTTCGGTCAATGAGCAGTTCTTC.

This clonotype was seen ten or more times. The rearrangement joins TRBV3-1 to TRBJ1-2; D might be TRBD1 (5 bases). Per the germline V gene, CDR1 is LGHDT and CDR2 is YNNKEL (reference sequence). The CDR3 contains 13 residues. Trimming pared 5 bases from V and 7 bases from J, leaving 14 bases between. DNA of the CDR3: TGTGCCAGCAGCTCGACGGGGGTGGGTGGCTACACCTTC. This encodes CASSSTGVGGYTF. The full variable domain, rest sourced from reference TRBV3-1 and TRBJ1-2, is DTAVSQTPKYLVTQMGNDKSIKCEQNLGHDTMYWYKQDSKKFLKIMFSYNNKELIINETVPNRFSPKSPDKAHLNLHINSLELGDSAVYFCASSSTGVGGYTFGSGTRLTVV.

This clonotype occurred once. Just one base apart from a much larger clone, this may be a read error. The chain links TRBV20-1 to TRBJ1-5, with D possibly TRBD1 on 5 matching bases. CDR3 size: 13 residues. V was cut by 3 bases and J by 5 bases, with 11 bases left in between. Germline lookup yields CDR1 DFQATT and CDR2 SNEGSKA (reference sequence). The CDR3 spells CSASGAAHQPQHF. Here the CDR3 DNA reads TGCAGTGCTAGTGGGGCCGCCCATCAGCCCCAGCATTTT.

The sample holds many counts of this clonotype. The CDR3 DNA reads as TGCAGTGCTAGAGATGGAGGCAGGTCGCGACTTGGCTACACCTTC. Its protein is CSARDGGRSRLGYTF. This chain joins TRBV20-1 and TRBJ1-2; D remains unclear. Germline lookup yields CDR1 DFQATT and CDR2 SNEGSKA (reference sequence). The CDR3 extends over 15 amino acids. Deletions cut 0 bases from V and 7 bases from J, with 18 bases between.

This clonotype has ten or more counts. The V gene is TRBV5-1, the J gene TRBJ2-5; either TRBD1 or TRBD2 may supply D (6 bases each). Trimming removed 2 bases from V and 5 bases from J, with 10 bases in between. Germline assignment: CDR1 SGHRS and CDR2 YFSETQ. The CDR3 is 13 amino acids. The CDR3 loop is CASSLRGVETQYF. CDR3 bases: TGCGCCAGCAGCTTAAGGGGGGTCGAGACCCAGTACTTC.

This clonotype was seen many times. The rearrangement joins TRBV5-5 to TRBJ2-1, with D perhaps given as TRBD1 or TRBD2 (5 bases each). V lost 0 bases and J 10 bases, leaving 11 bases between the germline ends. Per the germline V gene, CDR1 is SGHKS and CDR2 is YYEKEE (reference sequence). This CDR3 has 13 residues. This CDR3 reads CASSLAGAHEQFF. The CDR3 bases are TGTGCCAGCAGCTTGGCCGGGGCGCACGAGCAGTTCTTC.

This clonotype was picked up many times. V gene TRBV7-9 combines with J gene TRBJ1-6, with TRBD1 as a possible D gene (5 bases). This CDR3 is 15 amino acids long. Germline values: CDR1 SEHNR, CDR2 FQNEAQ (reference sequence). Trimming stripped 5 bases from V and 5 bases from J, with 13 bases between. In DNA form, the CDR3 reads TGTGCCAGCAGCCACGCTCGGGGGAATAATTCACCCCTCCACTTT. The encoded protein is CASSHARGNNSPLHF. Full variable domain (missing parts from reference TRBV7-9 and TRBJ1-6): DTGVSQNPRHKITKRGQNVTFRCDPISEHNRLYWYRQTLGQGPEFLTYFQNEAQLEKSRLLSDRFSAERPKGSFSTLEIQRTEQGDSAMYLCASSHARGNNSPLHFGNGTRLTVT.

This clonotype came up many times. The chain is built from TRBV6-6 and TRBJ1-5, with 7 bases matching TRBD1. V lost 6 bases, J lost 0 bases, and 11 bases stayed unmatched. The germline V gene has CDR1 MNHNY and CDR2 SVGAGI (reference sequence). CDR3 length equals 17 residues. CDR3 nucleotide sequence: TGTGCCAGCAGACGACAGGGAGGTAAGATTAGCAATCAGCCCCAGCATTTT. It translates to CASRRQGGKISNQPQHF.

This chain connects TRBV10-3 to TRBJ1-1; the match to TRBD1 covers 7 bases. The CDR3 is 14 amino acids. Trimming removed 0 bases from V and 5 bases from J; junction bases left unmatched: 3. Germline-derived CDR1 and CDR2 are ENHRY and SYGVKD. This chain's CDR3 is CAISESRGQTEAFF. The DNA for the CDR3 is TGTGCCATCAGTGAGTCAAGGGGGCAGACTGAAGCTTTCTTT.

This clonotype has just a few counts. The chain recombines TRBV28 with TRBJ1-6, with TRBD1 matching 7 bases. Per germline, CDR1 MDHEN and CDR2 SYDVKM. V lost 7 bases and J lost 8; bases outside the gene matches: 11. The CDR3 loop spans 15 amino acids. CDR3 region: CASKARRQGDSPLHF. CDR3 in DNA: TGTGCCAGCAAAGCTCGGCGACAGGGAGATTCACCCCTCCACTTT.

A remark on this clonotype: A much larger clone is a single base away; this may be a read error. The V gene is TRBV25-1, the J gene TRBJ2-1; D gene ambiguous. The CDR3 totals 14 residues. Germline V gene sequence: CDR1 MGHDK, CDR2 SYGVNS. CDR3 loop: CAGSEYIRANPQFF. CDR3 coding DNA: TGTGCCGGCAGTGAATATATTCGGGCTAACCCCCAGTTCTTC.

There are many counts of this clonotype. The chain is built from TRBV24-1 and TRBJ1-5; D remains ambiguous. The ends were cut back, 9 bases at V and 3 bases at J, with 8 bases in the middle. The CDR3 runs to 12 residues. CDR1 and CDR2 from the germline V gene are KGHDR and SFDVKD. CDR3 loop: CATSDSNQPQHF. The CDR3 DNA follows: TGTGCCACCTCTGACTCCAATCAGCCCCAGCATTTT.

This chain uses TRBV28 with TRBJ1-2, with TRBD1 matching 9 bases. Germline CDR1 is MDHEN and CDR2 is SYDVKM. There are 14 residues in the CDR3. V was pared by 3 bases and J by 5 bases, with 4 bases of the junction left unmatched. The CDR3, as DNA: TGTGCCAGCAGTTTTGCCGGGACAGGGTATGGCTACACCTTC. This codes for CASSFAGTGYGYTF.

In regard to this clonotype: A clone one base away is much larger, so this may be a read error. This rearrangement joins TRBV24-1 to TRBJ2-1, with D possibly TRBD2 on 5 matching bases. Germline CDR1 reads KGHDR; CDR2 reads SFDVKD. CDR3 length: 13 residues. The V end was cut by 7 bases, the J end by 2 bases, with 8 bases between. CDR3 in amino acids: CATRSTTYNEQFF. The CDR3 DNA reads as TGTGCCACCAGGTCGACTACCTACAATGAGCAGTTCTTC.

This clonotype was recorded at least ten times. The rearrangement uses TRBV5-6 and TRBJ2-2, with TRBD1 matching over 9 bases. The CDR3 is made up of 15 amino acids. V shed 2 bases and J 8 bases; nucleotides not matched to a gene: 7. The germline gives CDR1 SGHDT, CDR2 YYEEEE. The CDR3 is CASSFEQGARGELFF. The CDR3 nucleotides are TGTGCCAGCAGCTTCGAACAGGGGGCCAGGGGGGAGCTGTTTTTT. Using reference TRBV5-6 and TRBJ2-2 for the parts outside the CDR3, the full variable domain is DAGVTQSPTHLIKTRGQQVTLRCSPKSGHDTVSWYQQALGQGPQFIFQYYEEEERQRGNFPDRFSGHQFPNYSSELNVNALLLGDSALYLCASSFEQGARGELFFGEGSRLTVL.

In the case of this clonotype: The junction shows a germline mismatch at one end, possibly a read error. This chain connects TRBV15 to TRBJ2-5, with a tentative D call TRBD1 (6 bases). The CDR3 has 14 residues. Germline CDR1 and CDR2: LNHNV and YYDKDF (reference sequence). The DNA for the CDR3 is TGTACCACCAGCAGGGACGGACAGCAAGAGGCCCAGTACTTC. This translates into CTTSRDGQQEAQYF.

Comment on this clonotype: A much larger clone lies one base from this, so it may be a read error. J is TRBJ2-1 and V is TRBV6-2 or TRBV6-3; 10 bases fit TRBD2. Trimming at V came to 5 bases and at J to 8 bases, leaving 12 bases not matched to a gene. Germline CDR1 MNHEY, CDR2 SVGEGT. This CDR3 region has 16 residues. CDR3 sequence (DNA): TGTGCCAGCAGTCTCGGGGTAGCGGGAGGTGGGGATGAGCAGTTCTTC. As protein: CASSLGVAGGGDEQFF.

This clonotype appeared many times. V and J are TRBV7-2 and TRBJ1-3, with D perhaps matching TRBD1 (6 bases). Trimming removed 1 base at V and 0 bases at J, with 10 bases between. Looked up from germline, CDR1 is SGHTA and CDR2 is FQGNSA. The CDR3 is made up of 16 amino acids. CDR3 bases: TGTGCCAGCAGCTTAGTAGGGGGGGCCTCTGGAAACACCATATATTTT. Translating gives CASSLVGGASGNTIYF.

This clonotype was recorded at least ten times. The chain couples TRBV27 to TRBJ2-7, with 8 bases lining up with TRBD1. V lost 8 bases and J lost 7; bases outside the gene matches: 16. The CDR3 has 15 residues. Germline V lookup: CDR1 MNHEY, CDR2 SMNVEV (reference sequence). The CDR3 nucleotides read TGTGCCAGCCTCACGCGGGCAGGGGGCGGAATTGAGCAGTACTTC. It encodes CASLTRAGGGIEQYF.

This clonotype occurred many times. For the CDR3, the DNA is TGTGCCATCAGTGAGTCCTCAGCCTATGGCTACACCTTC. The encoded protein is CAISESSAYGYTF. This chain joins TRBV10-3 and TRBJ1-2; D gene uncertain. The CDR3 extends over 13 amino acids. Trimming removed 0 bases at V and 4 bases at J, with 6 bases between. The germline gives CDR1 ENHRY, CDR2 SYGVKD.

This clonotype came up many times. One end of the junction varies from germline; a read error may be responsible. The V gene is TRBV29-1, the J gene TRBJ1-4; D is unclear. The CDR3 loop spans 12 amino acids. Germline V gene sequence: CDR1 SQVTM, CDR2 ANQGSEA. The CDR3 protein is CSVEVMAEKLFF. As DNA, the CDR3 is TGCAGCGTAGAAGTGATGGCTGAAAAACTGTTTTTT.

This clonotype has ten or more counts. This chain joins TRBV5-6 and TRBJ2-5; D is tentatively TRBD1 or TRBD2 (6 bases each). The germline V gene encodes CDR1 SGHDT and CDR2 YYEEEE. V lost 2 bases to trimming and J lost 4 bases, with 15 bases between them. The CDR3 extends over 15 amino acids. CDR3 DNA: TGTGCCAGCAGCTTACGACTAGGGGGGAGAGAGACCCAGTACTTC. Its translation: CASSLRLGGRETQYF.

The V gene is TRBV6-1, the J gene TRBJ2-5; 7 bases match TRBD1. V trimming: 5 bases; J trimming: 7 bases; junction bases outside the gene matches: 13. The CDR3 runs 15 residues. Germline values: CDR1 MNHNS, CDR2 SASEGT. The CDR3 loop reads CASSSDRAPPRTQYF. The CDR3 DNA reads as TGTGCCAGCAGTAGTGACAGGGCCCCTCCAAGGACCCAGTACTTC.

This clonotype was observed at least ten times. V usage is TRBV12-3 or TRBV12-4 and J usage is TRBJ2-3; 12 nucleotides match TRBD1. J was trimmed by 7 bases and V by 4 bases; bases with no gene match: 9. The CDR3 is 16 residues long. CDR3 amino acids: CASSSTGGQGAYTQYF. The CDR3 bases are TGTGCCAGCAGTTCAACCGGGGGACAGGGGGCATATACGCAGTATTTT.

V and J are TRBV27 and TRBJ1-2; TRBD1 might be the D (5 bases). CDR1 is MNHEY, CDR2 SMNVEV, per germline (reference sequence). V lost 5 bases to trimming and J lost 3 bases, with 10 bases between them. This CDR3 spans 13 amino acids. This CDR3 is CASSRPGDYGYTF. For the CDR3, the DNA is TGTGCCAGCAGTCGCCCGGGGGACTATGGCTACACCTTC.

The sample holds many counts of this clonotype. This chain uses TRBV15 with TRBJ2-2; no firm D call. Germline lookup yields CDR1 LNHNV and CDR2 YYDKDF (reference sequence). Trimming pared 1 base from V and 3 bases from J, leaving 3 bases between. The CDR3 covers 13 residues. CDR3 protein: CATSRGYTGELFF. The CDR3 coding sequence is TGTGCCACCAGCAGAGGATACACCGGGGAGCTGTTTTTT. Full variable domain (missing parts from reference TRBV15 and TRBJ2-2): DAMVIQNPRYQVTQFGKPVTLSCSQTLNHNVMYWYQQKSSQAPKLLFHYYDKDFNNEADTPDNFQSRRPNTSFCFLDIRSPGLGDTAMYLCATSRGYTGELFFGEGSRLTVL.